The 10 T cell receptor beta chains below come from one sample, sequenced in a study of neurological immune-mediated disorders. TCRdb analysed the 5' RACE reads with MiXCR anew, one entry per CDR3 protein. The repertoire holds some 38,000 distinct CDR3 sequences, roughly 3.1% seen once, with around 7.7% in the top ten. Specified time point: longitudinal time-point 1 (baseline). The specimen sequenced was PBMCs. These TCRs come from a woman aged 60-75 years with multiple sclerosis.

There are many counts of this clonotype. The chain employs TRBV20-1 and TRBJ2-1; tentative D call: TRBD2 (5 bases). V was shortened by 1 base and J by 3 bases, with 10 bases between the two germline ends. The CDR3 runs to 14 residues. Germline assignment: CDR1 DFQATT and CDR2 SNEGSKA (reference sequence). The CDR3 DNA is TGCAGTGCTAGAGGGCGGGCCAACTACAATGAGCAGTTCTTC. It is translated as CSARGRANYNEQFF.

This clonotype was detected ten times or more. The rearrangement links TRBV20-1 to TRBJ1-4; D might be TRBD1 (5 bases). CDR1 is DFQATT and CDR2 is SNEGSKA in the germline V gene (reference sequence). The CDR3 is 16 residues long. Trimming pared 4 bases from V and 0 bases from J, leaving 15 bases between. The CDR3 bases are TGCAGTGCTAAGCGAGGGGAAAAGGCAACTAATGAAAAACTGTTTTTT. Residues: CSAKRGEKATNEKLFF.

This chain connects TRBV20-1 to TRBJ2-1; D gene unclear. The V gene lost 1 base and the J gene lost 7 bases, with 8 bases spanning the gap. Germline V lookup: CDR1 DFQATT, CDR2 SNEGSKA (reference sequence). The CDR3 is 12 residues long. The DNA of the CDR3 is TGCAGTGCTAGAGGGCCTCCGAATGAGCAGTTCTTC. Amino acids: CSARGPPNEQFF.

There are many counts of this clonotype. V is TRBV5-1 and J is TRBJ1-1; weak D call: TRBD1 (5 bases). CDR1 is SGHRS, CDR2 YFSETQ, per germline. The CDR3 covers 15 residues. V was shortened by 0 bases and J by 0 bases, with 9 bases between the two germline ends. CDR3 amino acids: CASSLAGGVNTEAFF. The CDR3 region has the DNA TGCGCCAGCAGCTTGGCCGGGGGTGTGAACACTGAAGCTTTCTTT. Together with reference TRBV5-1 and TRBJ1-1, the CDR3 gives the full variable domain: KAGVTQTPRYLIKTRGQQVTLSCSPISGHRSVSWYQQTPGQGLQFLFEYFSETQRNKGNFPGRFSGRQFSNSRSEMNVSTLELGDSALYLCASSLAGGVNTEAFFGQGTRLTVV.

This clonotype was recorded at least ten times. The chain recombines TRBV5-1 with TRBJ2-3; D remains unclear. Germline V gene lookup returns CDR1 SGHRS and CDR2 YFSETQ. The ends were cut back, 7 bases at V and 0 bases at J, with 12 bases in the middle. This CDR3 region has 14 residues. In DNA form, the CDR3 reads TGCGCCAGCGTCGCCCAGTCTAGCACAGATACGCAGTATTTT. This sequence encodes CASVAQSSTDTQYF.

This clonotype showed up many times. The chain employs TRBV29-1 and TRBJ1-2; D gene ambiguous. Trimming removed 6 bases from V and 8 bases from J, with 25 bases in between. Germline V lookup: CDR1 SQVTM, CDR2 ANQGSEA. The CDR3 has 15 residues. CDR3 bases: TGCAGCGTGGGCCCAGGTGGGCCCTCTCTGTGGGGCTACACCTTC. This sequence encodes CSVGPGGPSLWGYTF.

In this sample, this clonotype turned up many times. A much more abundant neighbour one base away suggests this may be a read error. V usage is TRBV7-2 and J usage is TRBJ1-1, with D perhaps TRBD1 (6 bases). The V gene's germline CDR1 is SGHTA and CDR2 FQGNSA. The CDR3 extends over 13 amino acids. V was clipped by 4 bases and J by 0 bases, with 6 bases between them. The CDR3 coding sequence is TGTGCCAGCAGCTGGACAGTGAACACTGAAGCTTTCTTT. Its translation: CASSWTVNTEAFF.

This clonotype was counted ten times or more. The chain links TRBV5-1 to TRBJ1-2, with D possibly matching TRBD1 (5 bases). This CDR3 has 16 residues. Germline-derived CDR1 and CDR2 are SGHRS and YFSETQ. Trimming removed 4 bases at V and 0 bases at J, with 16 bases between. The CDR3 DNA reads TGCGCCAGCAGCGCCTTGACCCAGGACACTAACTATGGCTACACCTTC. Translation: CASSALTQDTNYGYTF.

This clonotype was picked up many times. This chain joins TRBV6-5 and TRBJ2-7; D is uncertain. Germline CDR1 is MNHEY and CDR2 is SVGAGI. The CDR3 is 13 residues long. The V end was cut by 6 bases, the J end by 1 base, with 10 bases between. Here the CDR3 reads CASSIDGSYEQYF. In nucleotides, the CDR3 is TGTGCCAGCAGCATCGACGGATCCTACGAGCAGTACTTC.

This clonotype was detected ten times or more. The CDR3 bases are TGTGCCAGCTCACCGGTGACAGGGTACCAAGAGACCCAGTACTTC. Amino acids: CASSPVTGYQETQYF. The gene calls are TRBV18 and TRBJ2-5; TRBD1 matches 7 bases. Per the germline V gene, CDR1 is KGHSH and CDR2 is LQKENI. The V and J ends lost 3 bases and 0 bases, in that order; junction bases with no gene match: 4. There are 15 residues in the CDR3.